This entry features one T cell receptor beta chain sequence. Its target is unknown. The data stem from a study of T cell responses to AZD1222 COVID-19 vaccine. General study results and limits: Most donors were white British and more were female, and clonal diversity was possibly underestimated.

Assay: immunoSEQ multiplex PCR; the TCRdb copy retains only in-frame clones and omits some. The table lists roughly 120,000 clones, around 87% of them singletons. Trimming took 10 bases from V and 5 from J, leaving 15 bases between them. The CDR3 has 12 amino acids. Germline assignment: CDR1 SGHTS and CDR2 YDEGEE. V and J are TRBV5-8 and TRBJ1-2, with D possibly TRBD1 on 6 matching bases. The source is an adult who received the AZD1222 COVID-19 vaccine. The source was peripheral blood, collected 28 days after the second AZD1222 dose. In DNA form, the CDR3 reads TGTGCCTCTCAGGGGACACTGTATGGCTACACCTTC. It specifies CASQGTLYGYTF.